These 5 T cell receptor beta chains originate from one sample sequenced in a study of Ad26.COV2.S vaccination and SARS-CoV-2 variants (dated by TCRdb to about 2021). The treatment or condition label, as the study defines it: around 19 received Ad26.COV2.S at low or high dose, single or two shots; 5 received placebo; per-sample allocation not given. For vaccine and placebo recipients, repertoires were sequenced using samples collected on day 63 after the first injection. Library creation used the immunoSEQ multiplex PCR assay. The clones in this table, taken by TCRdb from immuneACCESS, are in-frame only. Not every clone is retained; where verified, under half of the shortfall comes from an unresolved V gene, and the cause of the rest is unknown. The sample table lists nearly 400,000 clones, around 89% of them with a count of one. Around 1.9% of the sample is held by the ten biggest clonotypes. The material was peripheral blood, obtained in a trial of Ad26.COV2.S vaccine versus placebo. All receptors come from a person aged 18-65 years who received the Ad26.COV2.S COVID-19 vaccine or a placebo.

The rearrangement uses TRBV4-1 and TRBJ2-6; D may be TRBD1 or TRBD2 (5 bases each). V dropped 4 bases and J dropped 4 bases, with 11 bases sitting between them. The CDR3 totals 15 residues. Germline values: CDR1 MGHRA, CDR2 YSYEKL. The DNA of the CDR3 is TGCGCCAGCAGCCCAGACGGGGCAGGGGCCAACGTCCTGACTTTC. As protein: CASSPDGAGANVLTF.

The rearrangement links TRBV14 to TRBJ2-3; D gene unclear. The V and J ends lost 4 bases and 2 bases respectively, with 16 bases between them. Germline CDR1 SGHDN, CDR2 FVKESK. This CDR3 contains 16 residues. CDR3: CASSPKRPGSTDTQYF. CDR3 DNA sequence: TGTGCCAGCAGCCCCAAGAGGCCAGGATCCACAGATACGCAGTATTTT.

This clone was seen only a few times. The rearrangement links TRBV7-6 to TRBJ1-5; D not certain. V was pared by 5 bases and J by 2 bases, with 7 bases between. From germline, CDR1 is SGHVS and CDR2 FNYEAQ. This CDR3 has 13 residues. CDR3 sequence (DNA): TGTGCCAGCAGCCCCACAGGCAATCAGCCCCAGCATTTT. Translating gives CASSPTGNQPQHF.

The rearrangement links TRBV7-9 to TRBJ2-3, with 7 positions matching TRBD1. The CDR3 has 14 amino acids. Trimming cost V 5 bases and J 4 bases; bases outside gene matches: 6. Per germline, CDR1 SEHNR and CDR2 FQNEAQ (reference sequence). CDR3 bases: TGTGCCAGCAGCGTAACAGGGGTGGCAGATACGCAGTATTTT. Residues: CASSVTGVADTQYF.

The rearrangement links TRBV4-2 to TRBJ1-4; TRBD1 is a possible D gene (5 bases). Germline CDR1 LGHNA, CDR2 YNFKEQ. The ends were cut back, 3 bases at V and 8 bases at J, with 10 bases in the middle. This CDR3 region has 13 residues. CDR3 loop: CASSHRVDEKLFF. The CDR3 DNA follows: TGTGCCAGCAGCCACAGGGTGGACGAAAAACTGTTTTTT.